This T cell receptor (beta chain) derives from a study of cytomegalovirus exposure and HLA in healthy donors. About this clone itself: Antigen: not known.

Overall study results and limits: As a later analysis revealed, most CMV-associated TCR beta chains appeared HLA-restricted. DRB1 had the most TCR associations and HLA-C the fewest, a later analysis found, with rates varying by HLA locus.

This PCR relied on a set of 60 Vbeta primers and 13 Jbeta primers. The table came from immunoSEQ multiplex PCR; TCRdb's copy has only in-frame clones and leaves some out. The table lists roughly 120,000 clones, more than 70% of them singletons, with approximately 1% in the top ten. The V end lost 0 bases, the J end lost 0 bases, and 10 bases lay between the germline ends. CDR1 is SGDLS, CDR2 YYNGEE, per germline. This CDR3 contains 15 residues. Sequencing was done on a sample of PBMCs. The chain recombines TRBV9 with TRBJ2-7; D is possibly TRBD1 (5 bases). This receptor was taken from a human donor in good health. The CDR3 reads CASSVGQQSSYEQYF. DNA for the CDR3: TGTGCCAGCAGCGTAGGACAGCAAAGCTCCTACGAGCAGTACTTC.